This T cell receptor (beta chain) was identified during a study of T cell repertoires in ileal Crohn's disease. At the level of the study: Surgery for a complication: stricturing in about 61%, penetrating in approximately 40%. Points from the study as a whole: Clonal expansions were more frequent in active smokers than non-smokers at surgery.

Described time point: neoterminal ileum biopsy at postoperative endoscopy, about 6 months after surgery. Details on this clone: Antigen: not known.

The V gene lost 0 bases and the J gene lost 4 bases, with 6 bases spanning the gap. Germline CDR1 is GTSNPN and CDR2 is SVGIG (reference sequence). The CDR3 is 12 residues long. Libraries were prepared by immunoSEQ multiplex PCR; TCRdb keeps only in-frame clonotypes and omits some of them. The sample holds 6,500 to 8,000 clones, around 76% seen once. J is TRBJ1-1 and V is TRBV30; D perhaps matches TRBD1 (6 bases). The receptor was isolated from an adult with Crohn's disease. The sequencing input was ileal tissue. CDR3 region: CAWSVQGTEAFF. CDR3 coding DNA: TGTGCCTGGAGTGTACAGGGCACTGAAGCTTTCTTT.